The 7 T cell receptor beta chains presented below share a single source sample, sequenced in a study of T-cell memory formation after mild COVID-19. Via MiXCR, TCRdb re-called the 5' RACE reads, giving one row per CDR3 protein. The data contain roughly 300,000 distinct CDR3 sequences, 15% to 20% of them singletons. Material for sequencing was PBMCs or a T cell subset sorted from them (not recorded which). The source of these receptors is a man aged 18-30 years who had mild COVID-19 (a few samples of this study predate the infection). Cell type and time point are not known.

This clonotype was seen many times. This sequence joins TRBV7-2 and TRBJ2-2; unclear D gene. CDR1 and CDR2 (germline): SGHTA, FQGNSA. CDR3 length: 13 residues. The V end was cut by 4 bases, the J end by 2 bases, with 5 bases between. The CDR3 nucleotides read TGTGCCAGCAGCTCCGTAAACACCGGGGAGCTGTTTTTT. This gives the protein CASSSVNTGELFF.

In its sample, this clonotype was seen a few times. The chain employs TRBV7-3 and TRBJ2-3; D gene ambiguous. The germline V and J ends were trimmed by 5 bases and 0 bases, with 12 bases remaining between them. Germline V gene sequence: CDR1 SGHTA, CDR2 FQGTGA. CDR3 length: 15 amino acids. CDR3 sequence reads: CASSRGSGSTDTQYF. CDR3 DNA: TGTGCCAGCAGCCGAGGTTCGGGTAGCACAGATACGCAGTATTTT.

The chain carries TRBV6-5 and TRBJ2-7; 7 bases are a match to TRBD1. The CDR3 is 15 residues long. Unmatched junction bases numbered 5, after V lost 3 bases and J lost 0 bases. Germline lookup yields CDR1 MNHEY and CDR2 SVGAGI. In DNA form, the CDR3 reads TGTGCCAGCAGTTATGCACAGGGGATCTCCTACGAGCAGTACTTC. Amino acid sequence: CASSYAQGISYEQYF.

In this sample, this clonotype turned up many times. This chain connects TRBV6-5 to TRBJ2-1; tentatively, D is TRBD1 or TRBD2 (5 bases each). The germline gives CDR1 MNHEY, CDR2 SVGAGI. V was cut by 2 bases and J by 9 bases, with 8 bases left in between. The CDR3 length is 12 residues. CDR3 sequence: CASSYVRGEQFF. The DNA of the CDR3 is TGTGCCAGCAGTTACGTGAGGGGTGAGCAGTTCTTC.

The chain carries TRBV5-1 and TRBJ1-3, with D maybe TRBD1 (6 bases). Between the trimmed V and J ends, which lost 3 bases and 4 bases, there was a span of 11 bases. CDR1 is SGHRS, CDR2 YFSETQ, per germline. The CDR3 is 14 amino acids. CDR3 loop: CASSSQQGGNTIYF. As DNA, the CDR3 is TGCGCCAGCAGCTCTCAACAGGGAGGAAACACCATATATTTT.

This clonotype was seen more than once but under ten times. This sequence joins TRBV7-6 and TRBJ1-1; D is ambiguous. The CDR3 loop spans 16 amino acids. Germline V CDR1 and CDR2: SGHVS, FNYEAQ. The V gene lost 4 bases and the J gene lost 5 bases, with 20 bases spanning the gap. CDR3 nucleotide sequence: TGTGCCAGCAGCTCCATCCGGCCTCCCATGGGGACTGAAGCTTTCTTT. Its protein product is CASSSIRPPMGTEAFF.

This clonotype occurred once. This chain connects TRBV20-1 to TRBJ1-2; D is possibly TRBD1 (6 bases). V was pared by 5 bases and J by 8 bases, with 18 bases between. This CDR3 is built from 13 residues. Germline V lookup: CDR1 DFQATT, CDR2 SNEGSKA (reference sequence). CDR3 residues: CSAQTVGGTGYTF. The CDR3 coding sequence is TGCAGTGCTCAAACCGTAGGCGGGACAGGCTACACCTTC.